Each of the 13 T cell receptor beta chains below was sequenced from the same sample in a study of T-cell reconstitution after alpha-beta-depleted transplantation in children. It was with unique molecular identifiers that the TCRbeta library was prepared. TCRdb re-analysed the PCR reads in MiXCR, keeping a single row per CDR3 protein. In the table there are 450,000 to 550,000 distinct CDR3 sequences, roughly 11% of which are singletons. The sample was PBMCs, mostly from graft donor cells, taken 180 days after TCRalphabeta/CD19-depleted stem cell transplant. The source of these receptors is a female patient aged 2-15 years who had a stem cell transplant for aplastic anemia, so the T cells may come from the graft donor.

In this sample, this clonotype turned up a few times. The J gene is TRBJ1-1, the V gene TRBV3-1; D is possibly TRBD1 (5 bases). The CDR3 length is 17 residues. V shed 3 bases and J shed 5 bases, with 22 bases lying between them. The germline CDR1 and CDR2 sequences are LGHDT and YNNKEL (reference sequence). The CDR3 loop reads CASSQGRQFAWQTEAFF. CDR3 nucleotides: TGTGCCAGCAGCCAGGGCAGACAGTTTGCATGGCAAACTGAAGCTTTCTTT.

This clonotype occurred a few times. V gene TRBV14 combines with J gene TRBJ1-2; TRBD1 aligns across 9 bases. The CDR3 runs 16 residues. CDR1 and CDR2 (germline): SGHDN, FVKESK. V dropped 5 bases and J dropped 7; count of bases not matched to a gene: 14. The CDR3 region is CASSLLFFRDRAGYTF. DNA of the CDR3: TGTGCCAGCAGCTTGCTTTTCTTCCGGGACAGGGCTGGCTACACCTTC.

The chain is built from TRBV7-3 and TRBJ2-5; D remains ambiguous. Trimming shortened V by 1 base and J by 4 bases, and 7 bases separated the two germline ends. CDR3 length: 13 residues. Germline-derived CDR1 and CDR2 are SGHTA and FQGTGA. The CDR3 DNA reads TGTGCCAGCAGCTTAATTCGACGAGAGACCCAGTACTTC. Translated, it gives CASSLIRRETQYF.

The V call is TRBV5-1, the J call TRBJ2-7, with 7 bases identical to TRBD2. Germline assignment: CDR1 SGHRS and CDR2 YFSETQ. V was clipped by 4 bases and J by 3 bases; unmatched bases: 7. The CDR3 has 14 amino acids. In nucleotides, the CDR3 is TGCGCCAGCAGCCTGGGGGGGGGAGTCTACGAGCAGTACTTC. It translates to CASSLGGGVYEQYF.

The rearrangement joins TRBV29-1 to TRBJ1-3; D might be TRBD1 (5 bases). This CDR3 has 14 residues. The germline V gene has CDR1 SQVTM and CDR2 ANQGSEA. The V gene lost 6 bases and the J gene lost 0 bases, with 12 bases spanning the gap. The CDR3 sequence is CSVARGPSGNTIYF. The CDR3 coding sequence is TGCAGCGTGGCCCGGGGCCCCTCTGGAAACACCATATATTTT. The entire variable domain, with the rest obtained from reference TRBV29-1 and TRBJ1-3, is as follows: SAVISQKPSRDICQRGTSLTIQCQVDSQVTMMFWYRQQPGQSLTLIATANQGSEATYESGFVIDKFPISRPNLTFSTLTVSNMSPEDSSIYLCSVARGPSGNTIYFGEGSWLTVV.

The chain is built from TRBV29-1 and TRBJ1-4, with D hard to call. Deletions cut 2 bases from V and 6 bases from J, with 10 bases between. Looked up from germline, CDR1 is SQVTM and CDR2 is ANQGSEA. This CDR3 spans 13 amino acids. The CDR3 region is CSVELGSDEKLFF. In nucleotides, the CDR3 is TGCAGCGTTGAATTGGGGTCGGATGAAAAACTGTTTTTT.

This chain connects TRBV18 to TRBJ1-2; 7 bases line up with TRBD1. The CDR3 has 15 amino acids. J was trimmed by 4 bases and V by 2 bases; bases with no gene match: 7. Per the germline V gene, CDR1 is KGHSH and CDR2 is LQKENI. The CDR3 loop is CASSPSRDRAYGYTF. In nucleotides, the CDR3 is TGTGCCAGCTCACCATCCCGAGACAGGGCCTATGGCTACACCTTC.

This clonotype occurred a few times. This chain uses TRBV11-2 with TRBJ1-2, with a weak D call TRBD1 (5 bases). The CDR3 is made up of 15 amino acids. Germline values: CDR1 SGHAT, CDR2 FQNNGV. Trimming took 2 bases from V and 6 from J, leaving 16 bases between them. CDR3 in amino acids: CASSLWPGTVDGYTF. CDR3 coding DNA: TGTGCCAGCAGCTTATGGCCAGGGACGGTTGATGGCTACACCTTC. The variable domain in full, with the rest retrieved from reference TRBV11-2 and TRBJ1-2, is EAGVAQSPRYKIIEKRQSVAFWCNPISGHATLYWYQQILGQGPKLLIQFQNNGVVDDSQLPKDRFSAERLKGVDSTLKIQPAKLEDSAVYLCASSLWPGTVDGYTFGSGTRLTVV.

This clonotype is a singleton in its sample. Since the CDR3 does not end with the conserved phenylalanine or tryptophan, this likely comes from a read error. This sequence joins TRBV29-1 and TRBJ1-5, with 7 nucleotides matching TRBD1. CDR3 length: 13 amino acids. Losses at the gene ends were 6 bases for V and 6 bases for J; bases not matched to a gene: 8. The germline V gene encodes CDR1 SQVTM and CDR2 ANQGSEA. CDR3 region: CSVATGSSQPQHL. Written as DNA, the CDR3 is TGCAGCGTGGCGACAGGGAGTTCTCAGCCCCAGCATTTG.

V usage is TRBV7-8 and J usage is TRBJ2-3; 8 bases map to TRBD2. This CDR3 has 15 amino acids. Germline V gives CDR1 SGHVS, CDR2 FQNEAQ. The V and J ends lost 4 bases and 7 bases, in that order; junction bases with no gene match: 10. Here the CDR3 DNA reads TGTGCCAGCAGCTCGGGACTAGGGCGGGCGAATACGCAGTATTTT. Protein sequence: CASSSGLGRANTQYF.

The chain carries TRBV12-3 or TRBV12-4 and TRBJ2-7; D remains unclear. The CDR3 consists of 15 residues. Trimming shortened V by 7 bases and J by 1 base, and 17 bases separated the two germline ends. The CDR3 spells CASTRPGLPSYEQYF. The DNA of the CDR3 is TGTGCCAGCACCCGACCGGGCCTTCCTTCCTACGAGCAGTACTTC.

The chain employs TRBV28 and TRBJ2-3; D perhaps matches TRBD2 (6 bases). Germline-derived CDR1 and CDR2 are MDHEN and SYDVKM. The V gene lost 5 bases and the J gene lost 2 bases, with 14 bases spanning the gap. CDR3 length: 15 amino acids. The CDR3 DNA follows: TGTGCCAGCAGTCCCCTGGCGGGATTCACAGATACGCAGTATTTT. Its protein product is CASSPLAGFTDTQYF.

In DNA, the CDR3 is TGTGCCAGCAGCATACGTACTGGAGGCGGGGAAGGGGAGCAGTACTTC. Translated, it gives CASSIRTGGGEGEQYF. The chain couples TRBV7-9 to TRBJ2-7; possible D gene TRBD2, 6 bases. This CDR3 contains 16 residues. V was shortened by 5 bases and J by 7 bases, with 24 bases between the two germline ends. CDR1 is SEHNR, CDR2 FQNEAQ, per germline (reference sequence).